Shown below are 30 T cell receptor beta chains from a single sample sequenced in a study of early T cells in non-severe SARS-CoV-2 infection. TCRdb reprocessed the 5' RACE reads via MiXCR and lists one record per CDR3 protein. In the table there are about 10,000 distinct CDR3 sequences, around 5% of which are singletons. The sample was whole blood. Receptors were obtained from an adult who was a healthcare worker with PCR-confirmed SARS-CoV-2 infection or an uninfected control (not recorded which).

This clonotype was detected many times. J is TRBJ1-1 and V is TRBV4-2; TRBD1 agrees at 7 bases. The trim removed 0 bases at V and 5 bases at J, leaving 12 bases unmatched. The CDR3 sequence is 17 residues long. Germline CDR1 LGHNA, CDR2 YNFKEQ. Written as DNA, the CDR3 is TGTGCCAGCAGCCAAGATGTCGAGGGGGCCTGGGAGACTGAAGCTTTCTTT. Translated: CASSQDVEGAWETEAFF.

This clonotype was detected many times. The chain has TRBV20-1 and TRBJ2-1, with D uncertain. V was clipped by 2 bases and J by 10 bases, with 18 bases between them. The CDR3 spans 14 residues. Germline CDR1 reads DFQATT; CDR2 reads SNEGSKA (reference sequence). The CDR3 DNA follows: TGCAGTGCTAGAAAGGGTAGCTTTTCCACCGAGCAGTTCTTC. Translating gives CSARKGSFSTEQFF.

This clonotype has at least ten counts. The chain employs TRBV14 and TRBJ1-1, with D unresolved. Germline-derived CDR1 and CDR2 are SGHDN and FVKESK. The germline V and J ends were trimmed by 4 bases and 4 bases, with 13 bases remaining between them. The CDR3 length is 14 residues. The CDR3 reads CASSLRRVGTEAFF. CDR3 nucleotides: TGTGCCAGCAGCCTCCGGAGGGTTGGCACTGAAGCTTTCTTT.

This clonotype is medium-sized (0.01 to 0.1%). The rearrangement uses TRBV6-1 and TRBJ1-1, with no clear D. Between the trimmed V and J ends, which lost 4 bases and 3 bases, there was a span of 12 bases. Germline lookup yields CDR1 MNHNS and CDR2 SASEGT. CDR3 length: 14 residues. The CDR3 bases are TGTGCCAGCAGTGTAAGAGGGTTGGACACTGAAGCTTTCTTT. It yields the protein CASSVRGLDTEAFF.

The J gene is TRBJ2-3, the V gene TRBV7-2, with 7 bases fitting TRBD2. The CDR3 totals 15 residues. CDR1 SGHTA and CDR2 FQGNSA come from the germline V gene. The junction had 4 bases not matched to a gene; V was cut back by 3 bases and J by 1 base. The chain's CDR3 is CASSFPAGGTDTQYF. The CDR3 bases are TGTGCCAGCAGCTTCCCTGCGGGGGGCACAGATACGCAGTATTTT.

This chain joins TRBV5-1 and TRBJ1-6; TRBD1 agrees at 10 bases. Germline-derived CDR1 and CDR2 are SGHRS and YFSETQ. V lost 4 bases to trimming and J lost 8 bases; unmatched junction nucleotides: 3. This CDR3 is built from 14 residues. The CDR3 sequence is CASSRDRGDSPLHF. The CDR3 DNA reads TGCGCCAGCAGCCGGGACAGGGGTGATTCACCCCTCCACTTT.

By sample fraction, this clonotype is medium-sized (0.01 to 0.1%). This rearrangement joins TRBV20-1 to TRBJ2-7, with D hard to call. V lost 2 bases to trimming and J lost 4 bases, with 9 bases between them. CDR1 is DFQATT, CDR2 SNEGSKA, per germline (reference sequence). The CDR3 is 12 residues long. This chain's CDR3 is CSARQDEYEQYF. CDR3 sequence (DNA): TGCAGTGCTAGACAGGACGAATACGAGCAGTACTTC.

By sample fraction, this clonotype is medium-sized. The rearrangement joins TRBV29-1 to TRBJ1-2, with 9 positions matching TRBD1. The ends lost 3 bases at V and 8 bases at J; junction bases unmatched: 4. CDR3 length: 12 amino acids. CDR1 and CDR2 (germline): SQVTM, ANQGSEA. DNA of the CDR3: TGCAGCGTTGACGGACAGGGGAAGGGCTACACCTTC. Encoded protein: CSVDGQGKGYTF.

This clonotype was recorded at least ten times. The chain carries TRBV18 and TRBJ1-5; 8 nucleotides align to TRBD1. This CDR3 has 19 residues. V was pared by 2 bases and J by 2 bases, with 14 bases of the junction left unmatched. The germline CDR1 and CDR2 sequences are KGHSH and LQKENI. Written as DNA, the CDR3 is TGTGCCAGCTCACCATATCGGACAGGGCTTGCTAACGGCAATCAGCCCCAGCATTTT. Translation: CASSPYRTGLANGNQPQHF.

Sample share makes this clonotype medium-sized (0.01 to 0.1%). The V gene is TRBV20-1, the J gene TRBJ2-1; no clear D gene. The CDR3 extends over 13 amino acids. Trimming stripped 1 base from V and 7 bases from J, with 11 bases between. Germline V lookup: CDR1 DFQATT, CDR2 SNEGSKA (reference sequence). The CDR3 bases are TGCAGTGCTAGAGTTATCCCCAAGAATGAGCAGTTCTTC. It codes for CSARVIPKNEQFF.

This clonotype is classed as medium-sized. The J gene is TRBJ1-1, the V gene TRBV29-1, with D perhaps TRBD1 (5 bases). The CDR3 totals 11 residues. V lost 7 bases and J 14 bases, leaving 20 bases between the germline ends. From germline, CDR1 is SQVTM and CDR2 ANQGSEA. The CDR3 DNA reads TGCAGCGGCGTTTCGGGGACCGGTACGTTCTTT. Translation: CSGVSGTGTFF.

This clonotype is classed as medium-sized. The chain employs TRBV20-1 and TRBJ2-2; TRBD1 aligns across 7 bases. Germline lookup yields CDR1 DFQATT and CDR2 SNEGSKA (reference sequence). V was pared by 6 bases and J by 7 bases, with 11 bases of the junction left unmatched. The CDR3 runs 14 residues. The CDR3 DNA sequence: TGCAGTGCCGCCGGGACAGTAAAAGGCGGGGAGCTGTTTTTT. As protein: CSAAGTVKGGELFF.

By sample share, this clonotype is medium-sized. The CDR3 sequence: CASSHALQGGTGNTIYF. Written as DNA, the CDR3 is TGTGCCAGCAGCCACGCTCTACAGGGGGGGACTGGAAACACCATATATTTT. This chain uses TRBV7-8 with TRBJ1-3; TRBD1 matches 8 bases. The CDR3 has 17 residues. Germline CDR1 and CDR2: SGHVS and FQNEAQ. V lost 5 bases, J lost 2 bases, and 11 bases stayed unmatched.

About this clonotype: This may be a read error: a much more frequent sequence differs by one nucleotide. The chain combines TRBV29-1 with TRBJ2-1; 15 bases line up with TRBD2. The CDR3 is 18 amino acids. Germline V lookup: CDR1 SQVTM, CDR2 ANQGSEA. The DNA for the CDR3 is TGCAGCGTTACCCCGGGACTAGCGGGGGGTCTCTCCCACAATGAGCAGTTCTTC. It is translated as CSVTPGLAGGLSHNEQFF.

In its sample, this clonotype was seen many times. The rearrangement joins TRBV29-1 to TRBJ1-2, with 7 bases identical to TRBD1. The germline V gene encodes CDR1 SQVTM and CDR2 ANQGSEA. Trimming at V came to 3 bases and at J to 4 bases, leaving 8 bases not matched to a gene. This CDR3 spans 14 amino acids. This chain's CDR3 is CSVERRQGPYGYTF. DNA of the CDR3: TGCAGCGTTGAGAGAAGACAGGGCCCCTATGGCTACACCTTC.

The sample holds many counts of this clonotype. V and J are TRBV27 and TRBJ2-7; D remains unclear. V lost 3 bases to trimming and J lost 0 bases, with 9 bases between them. The CDR3 loop spans 14 amino acids. Germline values: CDR1 MNHEY, CDR2 SMNVEV (reference sequence). The CDR3 region is CASSFSRNSYEQYF. CDR3 nucleotides: TGTGCCAGCAGTTTTAGCAGGAACTCCTACGAGCAGTACTTC.

This clonotype has a count of ten or more. The chain carries TRBV10-1 and TRBJ2-7; possibly TRBD1 or TRBD2 for D (5 bases each). CDR1 and CDR2 (germline): WNHNN, SYGVQD (reference sequence). V was clipped by 6 bases and J by 5 bases, with 17 bases between them. This CDR3 comprises 14 residues. As DNA, the CDR3 is TGCGCCAGCAGCTCGTCAGGGAGCCACGACGAGCAGTACTTC. Its protein is CASSSSGSHDEQYF.

This clonotype has a count of ten or more. The V and J genes are TRBV7-3 and TRBJ1-1, with a possible D match to TRBD1 (5 bases). Germline CDR1 and CDR2: SGHTA and FQGTGA. There are 17 residues in the CDR3. V was shortened by 5 bases and J by 1 base, with 20 bases between the two germline ends. The CDR3 loop reads CASSPEGLSSANTEAFF. Here the CDR3 DNA reads TGTGCCAGCAGCCCAGAGGGGTTATCGTCAGCGAACACTGAAGCTTTCTTT.

This clonotype was seen many times. This chain links TRBV4-1 with TRBJ1-1; D may be TRBD1 (5 bases). The CDR3 runs 14 residues. From germline, CDR1 is MGHRA and CDR2 YSYEKL. Trimming pared 7 bases from V and 5 bases from J, leaving 17 bases between. The CDR3: CASTPEEGRTEAFF. As DNA, the CDR3 is TGCGCCAGCACCCCAGAGGAGGGGAGGACTGAAGCTTTCTTT.

By proportion, this clonotype is medium-sized. This chain uses TRBV7-2 with TRBJ1-2; weak D call: TRBD1 (6 bases). Germline loops: CDR1 SGHTA, CDR2 FQGNSA. The CDR3 extends over 13 amino acids. The V end lost 2 bases, the J end lost 7 bases, and 11 bases lay between the germline ends. The DNA of the CDR3 is TGTGCCAGCAGCTTAACAGGGTTGACTGGCTACACCTTC. Amino acids: CASSLTGLTGYTF.

The CDR3 loop is CSARPTGPTYEQYF. Written as DNA, the CDR3 is TGCAGTGCTAGACCGACAGGACCGACCTACGAGCAGTACTTC. The chain joins TRBV20-1 to TRBJ2-7, with a weak D call TRBD1 (6 bases). Germline values: CDR1 DFQATT, CDR2 SNEGSKA (reference sequence). V was clipped by 2 bases and J by 2 bases, with 13 bases between them. There are 14 residues in the CDR3.

This clonotype has at least ten counts. This chain uses TRBV2 with TRBJ1-1; TRBD1 aligns across 7 bases. J gave up 3 bases and V 9 bases, and 10 bases lay outside the gene matches. The CDR3 runs to 14 residues. CDR1 and CDR2 (germline): SNHLY, FYNNEI. CDR3 region: CASTPLQGDTEAFF. For the CDR3, the DNA is TGTGCCAGTACCCCTCTTCAGGGGGACACTGAAGCTTTCTTT.

By share, this clonotype ranks as medium-sized. CDR3: CSASPSRGAGNEQFF. The CDR3 nucleotides are TGCAGTGCGAGCCCCTCCCGGGGGGCGGGAAATGAGCAGTTCTTC. The gene calls are TRBV20-1 and TRBJ2-1; D possibly corresponds to TRBD2 (7 bases). CDR3 length equals 15 residues. Trimming pared 6 bases from V and 7 bases from J, leaving 22 bases between. Germline V CDR1 and CDR2: DFQATT, SNEGSKA (reference sequence).

By its share, this clonotype is medium-sized. V gene TRBV20-1 combines with J gene TRBJ2-7; the D gene is possibly TRBD2 (7 bases). The CDR3 sequence is 13 residues long. Trimming cost V 3 bases and J 7 bases, with 16 bases left between them. The V gene's germline CDR1 is DFQATT and CDR2 SNEGSKA (reference sequence). The CDR3 nucleotides read TGCAGTGCTAGTAGGGGGGGAGAAAGGGAGCAGTACTTC. This sequence encodes CSASRGGEREQYF.

This clonotype rates as medium-sized (0.01 to 0.1%). The chain is built from TRBV29-1 and TRBJ2-2; no definite D call. Between the trimmed V and J ends, which lost 8 bases and 6 bases, there was a span of 16 bases. Germline V lookup: CDR1 SQVTM, CDR2 ANQGSEA. CDR3 size: 13 residues. Here the CDR3 DNA reads TGCAGCTTTTATATCCCCGCGGCCGGGGAGCTGTTTTTT. Translated, it gives CSFYIPAAGELFF.

The sample holds a few counts of this clonotype. CDR3 residues: CASSLTGTSREQYF. In DNA form, the CDR3 reads TGTGCCAGCAGCTTGACAGGGACATCGAGGGAGCAGTACTTC. This chain links TRBV5-4 with TRBJ2-7, with D perhaps matching TRBD1 (6 bases). Germline V gives CDR1 SGHNT, CDR2 YYREEE (reference sequence). Trimming stripped 1 base from V and 7 bases from J, with 15 bases between. The length of the CDR3 is 14 residues.

This clonotype has a count of ten or more. V is TRBV2 and J is TRBJ2-2; D is unclear. Germline assignment: CDR1 SNHLY and CDR2 FYNNEI. Trimming removed 0 bases from V and 5 bases from J, with 16 bases in between. The CDR3 is made up of 17 amino acids. CDR3 sequence: CASSEALAALNTGELFF. The CDR3 DNA reads TGTGCCAGCAGTGAAGCGCTTGCGGCCCTAAATACCGGGGAGCTGTTTTTT.

This clonotype was picked up many times. DNA of the CDR3: TGTGCCAGCAGTTCCGGGACAGGGGAGGAAAAACTGTTTTTT. Translating gives CASSSGTGEEKLFF. This sequence joins TRBV12-3 or TRBV12-4 and TRBJ1-4; 10 bases align to TRBD1. The CDR3 runs to 14 residues. The V and J ends lost 4 bases and 8 bases, in that order; junction bases with no gene match: 4.

The CDR3 loop is CASSLERHYEQYF. CDR3 DNA sequence: TGTGCCAGCAGTTTGGAAAGACACTACGAGCAGTACTTC. The chain uses TRBV27 and TRBJ2-7; D is unresolved. Germline V gene sequence: CDR1 MNHEY, CDR2 SMNVEV (reference sequence). V was cut by 3 bases and J by 3 bases, with 9 bases left in between. The CDR3 has 13 residues.

This clonotype qualifies as medium-sized. The chain uses TRBV7-2 and TRBJ2-7; 11 nucleotides agree with TRBD1. Germline V gene data show CDR1 as SGHTA and CDR2 as FQGNSA. Losses at the gene ends were 1 base for V and 7 bases for J; bases not matched to a gene: 15. The CDR3 is made up of 18 amino acids. For the CDR3, the DNA is TGTGCCAGCAGCTTAGGGATCTTGGACAGGGGGCGGTCGAAGGAGCAGTACTTC. Amino acids: CASSLGILDRGRSKEQYF.